This T cell receptor beta chain was captured by sequencing in a study of neurological immune-mediated disorders. Ten or more counts support this clonotype. As yet, its antigen is unknown. The study built unsorted libraries from 2 million PBMCs kept at -80 C. TCRdb reprocessed the 5' RACE reads with MiXCR, giving one entry per CDR3 protein. In the table there are 49,000 or so distinct CDR3 sequences, around 4% of which are singletons. Study outcomes and limitations: HTLV-1-associated myelopathy showed the most TCR clonal expansion; multiple sclerosis the least, below healthy controls. Sharing of CDR3 amino acid sequences among expanded clones across subjects was absent, suggesting private repertoires in all groups.

This CDR3 is built from 14 residues. Germline loops: CDR1 SGHRS, CDR2 YFSETQ. Trimming took 1 base from V and 6 from J; bases not matched to a gene: 2. This rearrangement joins TRBV5-1 to TRBJ1-4; 8 bases fit TRBD1. The clonotype was recovered from an older woman with multiple sclerosis. The material sequenced was PBMCs. The CDR3 nucleotides read TGCGCCAGCAGCTTGTCGACAGGGGATGAAAAACTGTTTTTT. Amino acids: CASSLSTGDEKLFF.